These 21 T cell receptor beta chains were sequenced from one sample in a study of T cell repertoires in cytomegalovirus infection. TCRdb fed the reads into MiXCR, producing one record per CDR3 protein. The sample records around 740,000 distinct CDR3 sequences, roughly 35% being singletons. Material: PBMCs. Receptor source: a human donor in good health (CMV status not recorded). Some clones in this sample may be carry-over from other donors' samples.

The CDR3 loop is CASSQTRSYEQYF. CDR3 DNA: TGTGCCAGCAGCCAAACACGAAGCTACGAGCAGTACTTC. The chain is built from TRBV4-2 and TRBJ2-7, with D uncertain. V was clipped by 2 bases and J by 3 bases, with 8 bases between them. There are 13 residues in the CDR3. Germline V gene sequence: CDR1 LGHNA, CDR2 YNFKEQ.

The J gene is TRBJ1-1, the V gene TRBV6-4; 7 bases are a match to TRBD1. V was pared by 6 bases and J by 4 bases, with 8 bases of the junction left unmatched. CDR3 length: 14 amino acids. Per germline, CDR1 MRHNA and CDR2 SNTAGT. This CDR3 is CASRNRGVSTEAFF. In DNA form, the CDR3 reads TGTGCCAGCAGGAACAGGGGCGTTAGCACTGAAGCTTTCTTT.

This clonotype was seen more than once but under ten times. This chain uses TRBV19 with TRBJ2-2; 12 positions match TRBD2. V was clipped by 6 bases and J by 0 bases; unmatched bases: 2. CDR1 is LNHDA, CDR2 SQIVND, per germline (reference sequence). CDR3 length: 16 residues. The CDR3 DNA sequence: TGTGCCAGTAGACTAGCGGGAGGTCCGAACACCGGGGAGCTGTTTTTT. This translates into CASRLAGGPNTGELFF.

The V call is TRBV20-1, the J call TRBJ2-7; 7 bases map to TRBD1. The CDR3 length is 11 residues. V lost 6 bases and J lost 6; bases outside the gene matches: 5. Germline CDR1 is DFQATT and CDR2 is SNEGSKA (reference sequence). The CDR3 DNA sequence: TGCAGTGCACCTGACAGGGCCGAGCAGTACTTC. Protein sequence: CSAPDRAEQYF.

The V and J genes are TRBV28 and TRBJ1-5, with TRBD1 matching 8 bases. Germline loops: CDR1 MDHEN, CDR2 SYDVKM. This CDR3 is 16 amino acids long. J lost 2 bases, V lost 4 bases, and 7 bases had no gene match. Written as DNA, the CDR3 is TGTGCCAGCAGTTCCGCGACAGGGGCTCGCAATCAGCCCCAGCATTTT. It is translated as CASSSATGARNQPQHF.

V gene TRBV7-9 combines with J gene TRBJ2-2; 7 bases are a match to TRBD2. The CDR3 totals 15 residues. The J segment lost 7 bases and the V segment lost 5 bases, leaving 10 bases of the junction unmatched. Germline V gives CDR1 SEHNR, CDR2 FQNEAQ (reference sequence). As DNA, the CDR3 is TGTGCCAGCAGCCGAGAAGGAGGGAGGGACGGGGAGCTGTTTTTT. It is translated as CASSREGGRDGELFF.

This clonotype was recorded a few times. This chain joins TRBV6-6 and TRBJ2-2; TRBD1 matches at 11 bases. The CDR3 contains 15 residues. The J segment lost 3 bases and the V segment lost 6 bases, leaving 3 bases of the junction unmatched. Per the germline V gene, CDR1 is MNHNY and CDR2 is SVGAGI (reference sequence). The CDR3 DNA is TGTGCCAGCAGCAGGGACAGGGGGTACACCGGGGAGCTGTTTTTT. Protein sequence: CASSRDRGYTGELFF.

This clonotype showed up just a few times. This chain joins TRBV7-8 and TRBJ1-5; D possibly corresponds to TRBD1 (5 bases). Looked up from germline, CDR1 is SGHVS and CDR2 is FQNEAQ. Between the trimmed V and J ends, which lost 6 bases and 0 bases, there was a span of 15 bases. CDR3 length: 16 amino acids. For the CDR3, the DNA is TGTGCCAGCAGTGAGAGACAGTTCCTTAGCAATCAGCCCCAGCATTTT. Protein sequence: CASSERQFLSNQPQHF.

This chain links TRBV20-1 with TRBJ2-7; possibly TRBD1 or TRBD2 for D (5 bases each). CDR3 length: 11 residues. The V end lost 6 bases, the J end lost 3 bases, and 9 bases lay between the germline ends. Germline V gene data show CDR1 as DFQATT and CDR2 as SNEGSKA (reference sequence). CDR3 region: CSAGVGYEQYF. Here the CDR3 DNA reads TGCAGTGCGGGGGTGGGCTACGAGCAGTACTTC.

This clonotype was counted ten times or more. CDR3 sequence (DNA): TGTGCCAGCCCAACCGGGACAGACCATTATAGCAATCAGCCCCAGCATTTT. Protein product: CASPTGTDHYSNQPQHF. The V call is TRBV12-3 or TRBV12-4, the J call TRBJ1-5; 7 positions agree with TRBD1. After removal of 8 bases from V and 0 bases from J, the junction contained 13 bases not matched to a gene. This CDR3 is 17 amino acids long.

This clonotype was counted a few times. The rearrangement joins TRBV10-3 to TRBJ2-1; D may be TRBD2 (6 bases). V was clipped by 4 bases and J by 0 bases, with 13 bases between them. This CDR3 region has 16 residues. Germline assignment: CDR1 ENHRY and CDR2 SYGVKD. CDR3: CAISGGEVSSYNEQFF. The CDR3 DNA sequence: TGTGCCATCAGTGGGGGGGAGGTAAGCTCCTACAATGAGCAGTTCTTC.

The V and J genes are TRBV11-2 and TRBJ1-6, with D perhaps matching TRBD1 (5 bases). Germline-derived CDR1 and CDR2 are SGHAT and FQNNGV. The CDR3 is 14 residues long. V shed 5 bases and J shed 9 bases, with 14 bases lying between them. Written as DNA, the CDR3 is TGTGCCAGCAGCGCCGGGGCAGCGGGTTCACCCCTCCACTTT. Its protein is CASSAGAAGSPLHF.

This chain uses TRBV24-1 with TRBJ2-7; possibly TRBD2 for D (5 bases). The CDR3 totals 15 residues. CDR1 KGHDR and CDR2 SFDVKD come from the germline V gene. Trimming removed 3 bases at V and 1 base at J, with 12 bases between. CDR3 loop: CATSDGLTTSYEQYF. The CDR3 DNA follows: TGTGCCACCAGTGATGGACTCACGACTTCCTACGAGCAGTACTTC.

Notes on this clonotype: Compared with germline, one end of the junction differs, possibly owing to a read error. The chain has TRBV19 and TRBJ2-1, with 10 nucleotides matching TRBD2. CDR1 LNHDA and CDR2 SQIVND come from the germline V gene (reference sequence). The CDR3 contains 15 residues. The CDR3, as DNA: TGTGCCATTAGTATTTTAGCGGGAGGCAACAATGAGCAGTTCTTC. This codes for CAISILAGGNNEQFF.

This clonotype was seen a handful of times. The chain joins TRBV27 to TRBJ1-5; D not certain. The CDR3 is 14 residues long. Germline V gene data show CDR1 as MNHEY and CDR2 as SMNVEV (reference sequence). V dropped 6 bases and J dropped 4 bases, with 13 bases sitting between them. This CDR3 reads CASRSLKFNQPQHF. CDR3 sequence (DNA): TGTGCCAGCAGGAGCCTAAAATTTAATCAGCCCCAGCATTTT.

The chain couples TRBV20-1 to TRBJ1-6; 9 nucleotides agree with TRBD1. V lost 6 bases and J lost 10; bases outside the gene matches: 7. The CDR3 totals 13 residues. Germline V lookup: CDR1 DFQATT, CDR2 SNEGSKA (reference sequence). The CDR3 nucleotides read TGCAGTGCGGCAGGACAGGGGAGGTCACCCCTCCACTTT. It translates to CSAAGQGRSPLHF.

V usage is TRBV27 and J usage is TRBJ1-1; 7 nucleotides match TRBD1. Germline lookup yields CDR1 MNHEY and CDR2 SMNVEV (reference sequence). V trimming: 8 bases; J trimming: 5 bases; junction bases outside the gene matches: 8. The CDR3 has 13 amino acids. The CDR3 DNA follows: TGTGCCAGCCAAGAAGCGACAGGGACTGAAGCTTTCTTT. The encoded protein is CASQEATGTEAFF.

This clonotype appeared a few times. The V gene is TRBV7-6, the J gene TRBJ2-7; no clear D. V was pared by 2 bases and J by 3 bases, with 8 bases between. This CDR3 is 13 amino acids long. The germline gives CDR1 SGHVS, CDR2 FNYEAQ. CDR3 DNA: TGTGCCAGCAGCTTAAACACCTTCTACGAGCAGTACTTC. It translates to CASSLNTFYEQYF.

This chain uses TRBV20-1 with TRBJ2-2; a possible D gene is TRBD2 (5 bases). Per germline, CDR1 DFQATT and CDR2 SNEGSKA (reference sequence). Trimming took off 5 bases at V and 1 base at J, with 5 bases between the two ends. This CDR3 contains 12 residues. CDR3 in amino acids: CSAGGNTGELFF. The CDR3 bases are TGCAGTGCTGGAGGGAACACCGGGGAGCTGTTTTTT.

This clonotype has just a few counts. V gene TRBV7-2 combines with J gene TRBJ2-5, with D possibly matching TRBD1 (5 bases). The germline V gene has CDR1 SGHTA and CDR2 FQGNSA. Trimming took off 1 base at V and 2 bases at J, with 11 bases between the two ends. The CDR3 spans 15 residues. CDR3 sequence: CASSLDFDSQETQYF. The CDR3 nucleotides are TGTGCCAGCAGCTTAGACTTTGACAGTCAAGAGACCCAGTACTTC.

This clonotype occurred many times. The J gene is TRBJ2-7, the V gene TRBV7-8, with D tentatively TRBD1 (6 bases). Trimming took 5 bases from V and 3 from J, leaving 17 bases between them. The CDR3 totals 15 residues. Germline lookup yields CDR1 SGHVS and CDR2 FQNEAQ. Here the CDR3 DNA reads TGTGCCAGCAGCGGCGCCGGGACATTCTTCTACGAGCAGTACTTC. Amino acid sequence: CASSGAGTFFYEQYF.